Listed below are T cell receptor beta chains from one sample, sequenced in a study of radiation and T cells in renal cell carcinoma. Clones were sequenced by immunoSEQ multiplex PCR, and TCRdb holds only the in-frame ones, with some missing. The sample lists fewer than 20,000 clones, about 61% occurring once. The starting material was tumor tissue, obtained from a patient whose treatment was nephrectomy without radiotherapy. These receptor sequences come from a man aged 50 or older with renal cell carcinoma. CDR3s include the opening cysteine and the closing phenylalanine or tryptophan. Each record gives: J gene, clone size, V gene, D gene, CDR3 protein, CDR3 DNA. The D gene is left open where the match is weak. Where a row states a size, it is once, few, many or the class of an expanded clone; other rows omit it.

j_gene: TRBJ1-3; abundance: .; v_gene: TRBV6-5; d_gene: .; CDR3aa: CASSSQDLSDTIYF; CDR3nt: TGTGCCAGCAGTTCCCAGGATTTGTCGGACACCATATATTTT
j_gene: TRBJ2-3; abundance: few; v_gene: TRBV27; d_gene: .; CDR3aa: CASSSMVRPTGTDTQYF; CDR3nt: TGTGCCAGCAGTTCCATGGTTAGGCCTACCGGCACAGATACGCAGTATTTT
j_gene: TRBJ2-1; abundance: .; v_gene: TRBV20-1; d_gene: .; CDR3aa: CSVINRGEQFF; CDR3nt: TGCAGTGTTATAAATAGGGGTGAGCAGTTCTTC
j_gene: TRBJ2-2; abundance: .; v_gene: TRBV5-1; d_gene: .; CDR3aa: CASSFDFANTGELFF; CDR3nt: TGCGCCAGCAGCTTTGACTTCGCGAACACCGGGGAGCTGTTTTTT
j_gene: TRBJ2-7; abundance: .; v_gene: TRBV13; d_gene: .; CDR3aa: CASSLVGIVKGEPYEQYF; CDR3nt: TGTGCCAGCAGCTTAGTGGGTATTGTAAAGGGGGAGCCCTACGAGCAGTACTTC
j_gene: TRBJ1-1; abundance: .; v_gene: TRBV7-8; d_gene: TRBD1; CDR3aa: CASSPKVLTGGSLNTEAFF; CDR3nt: TGTGCCAGCAGCCCTAAAGTCCTTACAGGGGGCTCGTTGAACACTGAAGCTTTCTTT
j_gene: TRBJ2-7; abundance: .; v_gene: TRBV6-5; d_gene: TRBD1; CDR3aa: CASSSPGQGRYEQYF; CDR3nt: TGTGCCAGCAGTTCCCCGGGACAGGGACGCTACGAGCAGTACTTC
j_gene: TRBJ1-5; abundance: few; v_gene: TRBV7-2; d_gene: .; CDR3aa: CASSASPNPNQPQHF; CDR3nt: TGTGCCAGCAGCGCTTCCCCGAACCCCAATCAGCCCCAGCATTTT
j_gene: TRBJ1-3; abundance: .; v_gene: TRBV6-1; d_gene: .; CDR3aa: CASSAVESPRNTIYF; CDR3nt: TGTGCCAGCAGTGCAGTAGAGAGTCCTCGAAACACCATATATTTT
j_gene: TRBJ1-2; abundance: .; v_gene: TRBV6-5; d_gene: TRBD1; CDR3aa: CASKDSDRGLGYTF; CDR3nt: TGTGCCAGCAAAGACTCGGACAGGGGGCTTGGCTACACCTTC
j_gene: TRBJ2-7; abundance: once; v_gene: TRBV10-3; d_gene: TRBD2; CDR3aa: CAISAAGGSYEQYF; CDR3nt: TGTGCCATCAGTGCTGCGGGAGGTAGTTACGAGCAGTACTTC
j_gene: TRBJ1-6; abundance: medium-sized; v_gene: TRBV28; d_gene: .; CDR3aa: CASSLIVNSPLHF; CDR3nt: TGTGCCAGCAGCCTGATCGTTAATTCACCCCTCCACTTT
j_gene: TRBJ2-7; abundance: .; v_gene: TRBV2; d_gene: TRBD2; CDR3aa: CASSVSSGRAIEYEQYF; CDR3nt: TGTGCCAGCAGTGTTTCTAGCGGGAGGGCCATTGAATACGAGCAGTACTTC
j_gene: TRBJ1-2; abundance: .; v_gene: TRBV7-2; d_gene: .; CDR3aa: CASSLAERGYGYTF; CDR3nt: TGTGCCAGCAGCTTAGCGGAAAGGGGCTATGGCTACACCTTC
j_gene: TRBJ1-1; abundance: .; v_gene: TRBV19; d_gene: TRBD1; CDR3aa: CASVRDRGKMNTEAFF; CDR3nt: TGTGCCAGCGTCCGGGACAGGGGTAAAATGAACACTGAAGCTTTCTTT
j_gene: TRBJ2-1; abundance: .; v_gene: TRBV9; d_gene: TRBD2; CDR3aa: CASSATGLAVDEQFF; CDR3nt: TGTGCCAGCAGCGCAACGGGACTAGCGGTGGATGAGCAGTTCTTC
j_gene: TRBJ1-5; abundance: once; v_gene: TRBV27; d_gene: .; CDR3aa: CASSVLGTNQPQHF; CDR3nt: TGTGCCAGCAGTGTTCTAGGGACCAATCAGCCCCAGCATTTT
j_gene: TRBJ2-2; abundance: .; v_gene: TRBV4-1; d_gene: .; CDR3aa: CASSPVGFAGELFF; CDR3nt: TGCGCCAGCAGTCCAGTAGGGTTCGCCGGGGAGCTGTTTTTT
j_gene: TRBJ1-2; abundance: few; v_gene: TRBV4-3; d_gene: .; CDR3aa: CASSQEIGWDPYF; CDR3nt: TGCGCCAGCAGCCAAGAGATTGGGTGGGACCCCTACTTC
j_gene: TRBJ1-2; abundance: .; v_gene: TRBV14; d_gene: .; CDR3aa: CASSQDLSYGYTF; CDR3nt: TGTGCCAGCAGCCAAGATTTATCATATGGCTACACCTTC
j_gene: TRBJ2-7; abundance: .; v_gene: TRBV6-1; d_gene: .; CDR3aa: CASSGPGHYNYEQYF; CDR3nt: TGTGCCAGCAGTGGGCCGGGACACTATAACTACGAGCAGTACTTC
j_gene: TRBJ1-2; abundance: .; v_gene: TRBV19; d_gene: TRBD1; CDR3aa: CASSIMAGGYGYTF; CDR3nt: TGTGCCAGTAGTATTATGGCAGGGGGCTATGGCTACACCTTC
j_gene: TRBJ1-2; abundance: .; v_gene: TRBV2; d_gene: .; CDR3aa: CASIRDGAGVGGYTF; CDR3nt: TGTGCCAGCATCAGAGACGGGGCAGGGGTGGGTGGCTACACCTTC
j_gene: TRBJ2-2; abundance: .; v_gene: TRBV5-6; d_gene: TRBD2; CDR3aa: CASSLRGLAPGELFF; CDR3nt: TGTGCCAGCAGCTTGAGAGGACTAGCACCCGGGGAGCTGTTTTTT
j_gene: TRBJ1-5; abundance: once; v_gene: TRBV6-5; d_gene: .; CDR3aa: CASSERDGNQPQHF; CDR3nt: TGTGCCAGCAGTGAACGGGACGGAAATCAGCCCCAGCATTTT
j_gene: TRBJ2-1; abundance: large; v_gene: TRBV19; d_gene: TRBD1; CDR3aa: CASSIITGVYNEQFF; CDR3nt: TGTGCCAGTAGTATTATCACAGGGGTCTACAATGAGCAGTTCTTC